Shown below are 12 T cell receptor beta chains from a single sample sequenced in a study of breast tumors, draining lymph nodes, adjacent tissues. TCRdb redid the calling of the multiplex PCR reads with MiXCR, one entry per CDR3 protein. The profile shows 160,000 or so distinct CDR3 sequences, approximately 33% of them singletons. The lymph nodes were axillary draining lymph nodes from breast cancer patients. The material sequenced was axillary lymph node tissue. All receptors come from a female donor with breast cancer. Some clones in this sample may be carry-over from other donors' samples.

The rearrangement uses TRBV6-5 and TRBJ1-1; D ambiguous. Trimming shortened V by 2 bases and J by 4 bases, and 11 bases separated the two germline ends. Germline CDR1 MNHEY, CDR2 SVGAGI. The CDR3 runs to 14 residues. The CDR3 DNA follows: TGTGCCAGCAGTTACAGCCCCGGTGGCACTGAAGCTTTCTTT. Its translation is CASSYSPGGTEAFF.

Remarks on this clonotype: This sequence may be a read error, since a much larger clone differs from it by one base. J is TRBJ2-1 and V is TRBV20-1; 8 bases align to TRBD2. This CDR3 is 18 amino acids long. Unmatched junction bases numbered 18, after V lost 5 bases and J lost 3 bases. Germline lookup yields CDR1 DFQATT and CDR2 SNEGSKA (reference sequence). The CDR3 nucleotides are TGCAGTGCTGGGATAGCCCGCGGGCGGGGGGCGGGCTACAATGAGCAGTTCTTC. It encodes CSAGIARGRGAGYNEQFF.

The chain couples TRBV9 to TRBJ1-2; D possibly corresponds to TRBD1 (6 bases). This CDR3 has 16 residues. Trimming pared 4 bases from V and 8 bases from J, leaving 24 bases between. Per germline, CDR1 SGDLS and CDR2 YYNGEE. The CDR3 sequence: CASSSVGAGAGIGYTF. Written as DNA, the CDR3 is TGTGCCAGCAGCTCCGTTGGGGCAGGGGCCGGGATCGGCTACACCTTC.

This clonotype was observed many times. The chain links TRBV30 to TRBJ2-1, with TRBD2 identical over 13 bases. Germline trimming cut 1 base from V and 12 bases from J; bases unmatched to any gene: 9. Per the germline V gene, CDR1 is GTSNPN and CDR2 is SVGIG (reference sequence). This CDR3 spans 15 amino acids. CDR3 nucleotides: TGTGCCTGGAGTGCTGTAACTAGCGGGGGGGCCGGGCAGTTCTTC. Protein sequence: CAWSAVTSGGAGQFF.

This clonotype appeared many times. CDR3 sequence reads: CASSQEVLAGGRETQYF. CDR3 DNA sequence: TGTGCCAGCAGCCAAGAGGTGCTAGCGGGGGGACGAGAGACCCAGTACTTC. This chain connects TRBV3-1 to TRBJ2-5; 11 nucleotides match TRBD2. CDR3 length: 17 residues. Germline V gene data show CDR1 as LGHDT and CDR2 as YNNKEL (reference sequence). J was trimmed by 4 bases and V by 0 bases; bases with no gene match: 7.

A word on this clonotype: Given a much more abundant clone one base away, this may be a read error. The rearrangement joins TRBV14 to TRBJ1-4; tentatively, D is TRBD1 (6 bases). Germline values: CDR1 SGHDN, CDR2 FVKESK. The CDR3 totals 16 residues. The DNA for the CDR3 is TGTGCCAGCAGCCAAGACCGGGGGGCAACTAATGAAACACTGTTTTTT. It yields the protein CASSQDRGATNETLFF.

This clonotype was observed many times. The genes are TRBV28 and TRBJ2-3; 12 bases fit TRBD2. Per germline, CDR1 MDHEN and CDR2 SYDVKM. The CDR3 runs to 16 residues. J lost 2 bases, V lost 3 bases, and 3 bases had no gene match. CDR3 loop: CASSFLAGGPTDTQYF. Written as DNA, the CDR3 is TGTGCCAGCAGTTTCCTAGCGGGAGGGCCCACAGATACGCAGTATTTT.

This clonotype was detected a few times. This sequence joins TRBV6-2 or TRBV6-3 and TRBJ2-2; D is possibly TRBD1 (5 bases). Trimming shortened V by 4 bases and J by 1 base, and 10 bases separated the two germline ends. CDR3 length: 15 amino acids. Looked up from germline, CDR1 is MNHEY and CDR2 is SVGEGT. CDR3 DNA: TGTGCCAGCAGTTCCCCTGGACAGAACACCGGGGAGCTGTTTTTT. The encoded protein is CASSSPGQNTGELFF.

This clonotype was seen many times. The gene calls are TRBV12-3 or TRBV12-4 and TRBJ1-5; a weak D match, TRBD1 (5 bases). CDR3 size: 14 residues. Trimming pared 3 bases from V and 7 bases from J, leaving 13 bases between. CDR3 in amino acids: CASSLSGAGQPQHF. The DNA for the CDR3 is TGTGCCAGCAGTTTGTCTGGGGCAGGACAGCCCCAGCATTTT.

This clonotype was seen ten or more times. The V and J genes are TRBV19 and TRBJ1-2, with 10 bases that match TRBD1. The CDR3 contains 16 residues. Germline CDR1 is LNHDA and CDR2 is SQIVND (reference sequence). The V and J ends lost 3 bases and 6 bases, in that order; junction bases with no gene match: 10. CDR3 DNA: TGTGCCAGTAGTATCCGTACGACAGGGGGCATGCATGGCTACACCTTC. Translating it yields CASSIRTTGGMHGYTF.

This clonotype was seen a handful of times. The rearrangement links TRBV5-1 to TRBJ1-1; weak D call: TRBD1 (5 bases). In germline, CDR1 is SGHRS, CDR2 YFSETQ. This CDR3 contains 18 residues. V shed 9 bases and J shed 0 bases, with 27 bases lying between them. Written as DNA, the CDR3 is TGCGCCACCTCAAGGGGAAAACCGGGGAGCACCCTGAACACTGAAGCTTTCTTT. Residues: CATSRGKPGSTLNTEAFF.

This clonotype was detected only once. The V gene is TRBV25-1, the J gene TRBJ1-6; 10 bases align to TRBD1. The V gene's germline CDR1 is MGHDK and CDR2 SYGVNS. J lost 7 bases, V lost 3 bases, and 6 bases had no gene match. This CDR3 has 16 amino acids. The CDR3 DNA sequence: TGTGCCAGCAGTGAGGGGGACAGGGGAAGAAATTCACCCCTCCACTTT. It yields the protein CASSEGDRGRNSPLHF.